Each of the 11 T cell receptor beta chains below was sequenced from the same sample in a study of T cells after yellow fever vaccination. TCRdb used MiXCR to reprocess the 5' RACE reads, holding one entry per CDR3 protein. Among 550,000 to 750,000 distinct CDR3 sequences, less than 15% were seen once, and the ten largest hold roughly an eighth. The sample in question was PBMCs, obtained on the day of the yellow fever booster vaccination. Every receptor here comes from a man aged 30 to 45 who received the YFV17D yellow fever vaccine.

This clonotype was counted only a few times. The rearrangement links TRBV19 to TRBJ2-1; D may correspond to TRBD1 or TRBD2 (6 bases each). CDR3 length: 14 residues. Deletions cut 5 bases from V and 4 bases from J, with 12 bases between. Germline V gene lookup returns CDR1 LNHDA and CDR2 SQIVND (reference sequence). The CDR3 sequence is CASSPGAVYNEQFF. CDR3 DNA sequence: TGTGCCAGTAGTCCGGGGGCGGTATACAATGAGCAGTTCTTC.

This rearrangement joins TRBV7-9 to TRBJ1-1, with D uncertain. CDR1 and CDR2 from the germline V gene are SEHNR and FQNEAQ (reference sequence). The ends were cut back, 0 bases at V and 9 bases at J, with 11 bases in the middle. This CDR3 is built from 13 residues. This CDR3 is CASSLAQPSKAFF. The DNA of the CDR3 is TGTGCCAGCAGCTTAGCGCAACCCAGCAAAGCTTTCTTT.

In this sample, this clonotype turned up a few times. The chain carries TRBV24-1 and TRBJ2-5; D gene ambiguous. The V and J ends lost 4 bases and 5 bases respectively, with 13 bases between them. The germline gives CDR1 KGHDR, CDR2 SFDVKD. CDR3 size: 14 residues. The CDR3 is CATSESTRWETQYF. The DNA for the CDR3 is TGTGCCACCAGTGAGTCCACCCGGTGGGAGACCCAGTACTTC.

This clonotype showed up many times. V gene TRBV7-9 combines with J gene TRBJ2-5, with 8 bases that match TRBD2. Unmatched junction bases numbered 10, after V lost 2 bases and J lost 5 bases. The CDR3 extends over 16 amino acids. CDR1 and CDR2 (germline): SEHNR, FQNEAQ (reference sequence). The chain's CDR3 is CASSLRRAGVGETQYF. CDR3 coding DNA: TGTGCCAGCAGCTTACGGCGAGCGGGAGTAGGGGAGACCCAGTACTTC.

The chain combines TRBV27 with TRBJ1-2; D gene ambiguous. V lost 8 bases, J lost 8 bases, and 18 bases lay in between. Per the germline V gene, CDR1 is MNHEY and CDR2 is SMNVEV (reference sequence). The CDR3 spans 13 residues. CDR3 protein: CASGQRESGGYTF. The DNA of the CDR3 is TGTGCCAGCGGCCAACGGGAGTCGGGCGGCTACACCTTC.

The chain has TRBV10-1 and TRBJ2-1; D unresolved. The germline V gene encodes CDR1 WNHNN and CDR2 SYGVQD (reference sequence). The CDR3 runs to 11 residues. Trimming stripped 8 bases from V and 10 bases from J, with 12 bases between. As DNA, the CDR3 is TGCGCCAGCGGGGAAAATTCGGAGCAGTTCTTC. Translation gives CASGENSEQFF.

In this sample, this clonotype turned up many times. V and J are TRBV20-1 and TRBJ2-4; D remains ambiguous. This CDR3 contains 12 residues. CDR1 DFQATT and CDR2 SNEGSKA come from the germline V gene (reference sequence). V was trimmed by 4 bases and J by 1 base, leaving 5 bases between them. CDR3 bases: TGCAGTGCTATTGAGGCCAAAAACATTCAGTACTTC. This sequence encodes CSAIEAKNIQYF.

This clonotype has more than one count but fewer than ten. The rearrangement uses TRBV12-3 or TRBV12-4 and TRBJ2-1; D perhaps matches TRBD2 (5 bases). Trimming took 2 bases from V and 3 from J, leaving 14 bases between them. This CDR3 has 16 amino acids. The CDR3, as DNA: TGTGCCAGCAGTTTATCGGGATTAGGCCACTACAATGAGCAGTTCTTC. Encoded protein: CASSLSGLGHYNEQFF.

This clonotype came up a few times. The chain joins TRBV14 to TRBJ2-2, with unresolved D. Trimming cost V 1 base and J 0 bases, with 12 bases left between them. This CDR3 region has 17 residues. Germline loops: CDR1 SGHDN, CDR2 FVKESK. CDR3 loop: CASSQAFRATNTGELFF. In nucleotides, the CDR3 is TGTGCCAGCAGCCAAGCTTTTCGGGCCACGAACACCGGGGAGCTGTTTTTT.

The V gene is TRBV20-1, the J gene TRBJ2-7; no reliable D call. The CDR3 is made up of 14 amino acids. The V gene's germline CDR1 is DFQATT and CDR2 SNEGSKA (reference sequence). Trimming cost V 1 base and J 3 bases, with 13 bases left between them. CDR3 coding DNA: TGCAGTGCTAGAGTGTCTGCGCTTGGCTACGAGCAGTACTTC. Translated, it gives CSARVSALGYEQYF.

This clonotype has only a few counts. The chain joins TRBV4-3 to TRBJ1-1, with D uncertain. With 1 base removed from V and 0 bases from J, the gap between germline ends came to 9 bases. The CDR3 has 15 residues. Germline CDR1 reads LGHNA; CDR2 reads YSLEER. Here the CDR3 DNA reads TGCGCCAGCAGCCAAGCGCAAGGCCTGAACACTGAAGCTTTCTTT. Its translation: CASSQAQGLNTEAFF.